The rows below give T cell receptor beta chains drawn from one sample of a study of T-cell reconstitution after alpha-beta-depleted transplantation in children. One entry per CDR3 protein results from TCRdb running MiXCR on the PCR reads. The sample shows about 580,000 distinct CDR3 sequences, over 25% of them seen only once. The sequencing used PBMCs, collected before TCRalphabeta/CD19-depleted stem cell transplant. These receptors originate from a boy under two years old with Wiskott-Aldrich syndrome, due to receive a stem cell transplant. Each CDR3 is given with its conserved first and last residue. The D gene is left open where the match is weak. The size of a clone is reported for some rows only, either as once, few or many, or as a class for expanded clones.

V gene: TRBV3-1; D gene: TRBD2; clone size: -; J gene: TRBJ2-3; CDR3 DNA: TGTGCCAGCAGCCAAACAGCGGGATCGAGAGGAAATACGCAGTATTTT; CDR3 protein: CASSQTAGSRGNTQYF
V gene: TRBV20-1; D gene: -; clone size: -; J gene: TRBJ2-3; CDR3 DNA: TGCAGTGCTCGGGGAGGTGTCACAGATACGCAGTATTTT; CDR3 protein: CSARGGVTDTQYF
V gene: TRBV28; D gene: -; clone size: -; J gene: TRBJ2-1; CDR3 DNA: TGTGCCAGCAGTATAGCGGATCCCCCCTACAATGAGCAGTTCTTC; CDR3 protein: CASSIADPPYNEQFF
V gene: TRBV5-1; D gene: TRBD2; clone size: few; J gene: TRBJ2-1; CDR3 DNA: TGCGCCAGCAGCCGGCAGGCTAGCGGAGATTGGAGCTCCTACAATGAGCAGTTCTTC; CDR3 protein: CASSRQASGDWSSYNEQFF
V gene: TRBV20-1; D gene: -; clone size: -; J gene: TRBJ2-1; CDR3 DNA: TGCAGTGCTAGTAGGGGGATCTCCTACAATGAGCAGTTCTTC; CDR3 protein: CSASRGISYNEQFF
V gene: TRBV11-2; D gene: -; clone size: few; J gene: TRBJ2-5; CDR3 DNA: TGTGCCAGCAGCTCCCGGAACAGTAGGGAGACCCAGTACTTC; CDR3 protein: CASSSRNSRETQYF
V gene: TRBV11-2; D gene: -; clone size: few; J gene: TRBJ2-7; CDR3 DNA: TGTGCCAGCAGCCCAGAACTTTACTACGAGCAGTACTTC; CDR3 protein: CASSPELYYEQYF
V gene: TRBV20-1; D gene: -; clone size: -; J gene: TRBJ2-5; CDR3 DNA: TGCTGTGCTAGAGATCCTGGGGGAGCGGGTTTGGGAGAGACCCAGTACTTC; CDR3 protein: CCARDPGGAGLGETQYF
V gene: TRBV11-1; D gene: -; clone size: few; J gene: TRBJ2-3; CDR3 DNA: TGTGCCAGCAGCTTAGTGTTAAGGACCAGGATGAGCACAGATACGCAGTATTTT; CDR3 protein: CASSLVLRTRMSTDTQYF
V gene: TRBV24-1; D gene: TRBD1; clone size: few; J gene: TRBJ2-7; CDR3 DNA: TGTGCCACCAGTGATTCGGACAGGACCTACGAGCAGTACTTC; CDR3 protein: CATSDSDRTYEQYF
V gene: TRBV20-1; D gene: TRBD2; clone size: -; J gene: TRBJ2-3; CDR3 DNA: TGCAGTGCCCCCCAGGGGGGACTAGCTAGCACAGATACGCAGTATTTT; CDR3 protein: CSAPQGGLASTDTQYF
V gene: TRBV9; D gene: -; clone size: -; J gene: TRBJ2-3; CDR3 DNA: TGTGCCAGCAGCGGAGGAGCGGAAGACACAGATACGCAGTATTTT; CDR3 protein: CASSGGAEDTDTQYF
V gene: TRBV30; D gene: -; clone size: -; J gene: TRBJ1-2; CDR3 DNA: TGTGCCTGGAGTACGGTCTATGGCTACACCTTC; CDR3 protein: CAWSTVYGYTF
V gene: TRBV2; D gene: TRBD2; clone size: few; J gene: TRBJ2-3; CDR3 DNA: TGTGCCAGCAGTGATAGCGGGAGCGCGGATACGCAGTATTTT; CDR3 protein: CASSDSGSADTQYF
V gene: TRBV6-5; D gene: -; clone size: -; J gene: TRBJ2-1; CDR3 DNA: TGTGCCAGCAGTTACCTCTTTAGCTCCTACAATGAGCAGTTCTTC; CDR3 protein: CASSYLFSSYNEQFF
V gene: TRBV21-1; D gene: -; clone size: few; J gene: TRBJ2-2; CDR3 DNA: TGTGCCAGCAGCCCCCCCGGGACAGGGTCGCCCGGGGAGCTGTTTTTT; CDR3 protein: CASSPPGTGSPGELFF
V gene: TRBV5-6; D gene: -; clone size: -; J gene: TRBJ1-2; CDR3 DNA: TGTGCCAGCAGCTTGGTCCCAGGGTCTTCCGATGGCTACACCTTC; CDR3 protein: CASSLVPGSSDGYTF
V gene: TRBV20-1; D gene: -; clone size: -; J gene: TRBJ2-3; CDR3 DNA: TGCAGTGCCAACCTAGGAGATACGCAGTATTTT; CDR3 protein: CSANLGDTQYF
V gene: TRBV11-2; D gene: TRBD2; clone size: few; J gene: TRBJ2-1; CDR3 DNA: TGTGCCAGCAGCTTAGTATCGACTAGCCGTAATGAGCAGTTCTTC; CDR3 protein: CASSLVSTSRNEQFF
V gene: TRBV11-1; D gene: -; clone size: -; J gene: TRBJ2-1; CDR3 DNA: TGTGCCAGCAGCCACCCTTGGCGAACCGGGACGGGTTACAATGAGCAGTTCTTC; CDR3 protein: CASSHPWRTGTGYNEQFF
V gene: TRBV5-1; D gene: -; clone size: few; J gene: TRBJ1-6; CDR3 DNA: TGCGCCAGCAGCTTGGAAGGGTCTCGACAGAACTATTCACCCCTCCACTTT; CDR3 protein: CASSLEGSRQNYSPLHF
V gene: TRBV7-9; D gene: -; clone size: -; J gene: TRBJ2-1; CDR3 DNA: TGTGCCAGCAGCCCCGGACCGCTCGATGAGCAGTTCTTC; CDR3 protein: CASSPGPLDEQFF
V gene: TRBV30; D gene: TRBD1; clone size: few; J gene: TRBJ1-1; CDR3 DNA: TGTGCCTGGGCCGGGACAGGGAGGACTGAAGCTTTCTTT; CDR3 protein: CAWAGTGRTEAFF
V gene: TRBV5-1; D gene: -; clone size: few; J gene: TRBJ2-3; CDR3 DNA: TGCGCCAGCAGCTTGGCCGGGTTCCCAGATACGCAGTATTTT; CDR3 protein: CASSLAGFPDTQYF
V gene: TRBV5-1; D gene: TRBD1; clone size: -; J gene: TRBJ2-7; CDR3 DNA: TGCGCCAGCAGTTCACCAGGGGGCTCTAACGAGCAGTACTTC; CDR3 protein: CASSSPGGSNEQYF
V gene: TRBV5-1; D gene: -; clone size: few; J gene: TRBJ2-1; CDR3 DNA: TGCGCCAGCAGCCAGGGGGCAGCGGGAGAAATTTCGCAGTTCTTC; CDR3 protein: CASSQGAAGEISQFF
V gene: TRBV5-6; D gene: -; clone size: -; J gene: TRBJ2-5; CDR3 DNA: TGTGCCAGCAGCCTTTCCGGGTTCGAGGAGACCCAGTACTTC; CDR3 protein: CASSLSGFEETQYF
V gene: TRBV5-6; D gene: -; clone size: -; J gene: TRBJ2-1; CDR3 DNA: TGTGCCAGCAGCTTTTTAGGGGCAGGGTCCTACAATGAGCAGTTCTTC; CDR3 protein: CASSFLGAGSYNEQFF
V gene: TRBV15; D gene: TRBD2; clone size: few; J gene: TRBJ2-5; CDR3 DNA: TGTGCCACCAGCAGACACGGACTAGCGGGAGGAGAGACCCAGTACTTC; CDR3 protein: CATSRHGLAGGETQYF
V gene: TRBV20-1; D gene: TRBD2; clone size: few; J gene: TRBJ2-3; CDR3 DNA: TGCAGTGCTCGACGACTAGCGGGATTCGTGGATACGCAGTATTTT; CDR3 protein: CSARRLAGFVDTQYF
V gene: TRBV6-6; D gene: -; clone size: -; J gene: TRBJ2-7; CDR3 DNA: TGTGCCAGCAGTTACCCGGGGAACTACGAGCAGTACTTC; CDR3 protein: CASSYPGNYEQYF
V gene: TRBV20-1; D gene: -; clone size: -; J gene: TRBJ2-5; CDR3 DNA: TGCAGTGCTAGAGAGGGACAAGGGACCCAGTACTTC; CDR3 protein: CSAREGQGTQYF
V gene: TRBV15; D gene: TRBD2; clone size: -; J gene: TRBJ2-7; CDR3 DNA: TGTGCCACCAGCGGCCGACTAGCGGGCTCCTACGAGCAGTACTTC; CDR3 protein: CATSGRLAGSYEQYF
V gene: TRBV30; D gene: -; clone size: -; J gene: TRBJ2-1; CDR3 DNA: TGTGCCTGCCATTTCGGCCGATCGTACAATGAGCAGTTCTTC; CDR3 protein: CACHFGRSYNEQFF
V gene: TRBV27; D gene: TRBD2; clone size: few; J gene: TRBJ2-1; CDR3 DNA: TGTGCCAGCACCCAAGGACTAGCGGGAGGGCCGAGGAATGAGCAGTTCTTC; CDR3 protein: CASTQGLAGGPRNEQFF
V gene: TRBV12-3/TRBV12-4; D gene: -; clone size: -; J gene: TRBJ1-2; CDR3 DNA: TGTGCCAGCAGTTTAGGGCGAAGAGGGTCCTATGGCTACACCTTC; CDR3 protein: CASSLGRRGSYGYTF
V gene: TRBV6-5; D gene: -; clone size: few; J gene: TRBJ1-2; CDR3 DNA: TGTGCCAGCAGTTTTGGAGGGGGAACCAACTATGGCTACACCTTC; CDR3 protein: CASSFGGGTNYGYTF
V gene: TRBV29-1; D gene: -; clone size: -; J gene: TRBJ2-7; CDR3 DNA: TGCAGCGTTGAACGAATAGGGGATGAGCAGTACTTC; CDR3 protein: CSVERIGDEQYF
V gene: TRBV4-1; D gene: -; clone size: -; J gene: TRBJ2-3; CDR3 DNA: TGCGCCAGCAGCCAAGATTCCGCTTTTGCGACAGATACGCAGTATTTT; CDR3 protein: CASSQDSAFATDTQYF
V gene: TRBV5-1; D gene: -; clone size: many; J gene: TRBJ1-1; CDR3 DNA: TGCGCCAGCAGCTTGTTCGGGAAGGACACTGAAGCTTTCTTT; CDR3 protein: CASSLFGKDTEAFF
V gene: TRBV7-6; D gene: -; clone size: few; J gene: TRBJ2-1; CDR3 DNA: TGTGCCAGCAGCTCTGTGGCGATGGCCCCCTACAATGAGCAGTTCTTC; CDR3 protein: CASSSVAMAPYNEQFF
V gene: TRBV7-2; D gene: -; clone size: -; J gene: TRBJ2-2; CDR3 DNA: TGTGCCAGCAGCTTATCTAGAGGTTCGGGGGAGCTGTTTTTT; CDR3 protein: CASSLSRGSGELFF
V gene: TRBV6-1; D gene: TRBD2; clone size: -; J gene: TRBJ2-3; CDR3 DNA: TGTGCCAGCAGTCCTATTAGCGGGAGAGGGCCAGATACGCAGTATTTT; CDR3 protein: CASSPISGRGPDTQYF
V gene: TRBV20-1; D gene: -; clone size: -; J gene: TRBJ1-1; CDR3 DNA: TGCAGTGCCCCTCAGGGGAAGAACACTGAAACTTTCTTT; CDR3 protein: CSAPQGKNTETFF
V gene: TRBV20-1; D gene: TRBD2; clone size: -; J gene: TRBJ2-3; CDR3 DNA: TGCAGTGCTAGAGATTGGAGGACTAGCGGGAGCACAGATACGCAGTATTTT; CDR3 protein: CSARDWRTSGSTDTQYF
V gene: TRBV9; D gene: TRBD2; clone size: -; J gene: TRBJ2-7; CDR3 DNA: TGTGCCAGCAGCGTAGAACTAGCGGACTATTACGAGCAGTACTTC; CDR3 protein: CASSVELADYYEQYF